The TCR beta chain under discussion was sequenced for a study of tumor and adjacent non-tumor tissue in lung cancer (dated by TCRdb to between 2018 and 2020). Regarding the study in general: Patients with adenocarcinoma (12), squamous cell carcinoma (2) and small cell lung cancer (1) were included in the cohort. Among the approximately 15 patients, ages ranged from about 31 to 85 years, approximately 10 were men and 5 were women, and disease was TNM stage I to III. A total of approximately 130,000,000 productive TCRbeta reads were generated by sequencing, corresponding to an average of around 4 million reads per sample. The study compared bulk TCRbeta repertoires from lung tumor tissue and matched distant non-tumor lung tissue of some 14 lung cancer patients. For each patient, one tumor sample and one normal lung sample were taken, giving around 30 paired specimens that underwent TCRbeta CDR3 sequencing.

Library construction relied on multiplex PCR. The sequencing machine was an Illumina HiSeq 2500. TCRbeta libraries were constructed through three rounds of nested PCR with primers (Table S4) according to protocols modified from ARM-PCR. Before sequencing, PCR products in the 200-500 bp range were cut out of the gel and cleaned up using the QIAquick gel extraction kit. The original pipeline was this. Trimmomatic was used to clean the reads, FLASH was used to merge the reads into complete CDR3 sequences, and MiTCR was used to assign the reads to V(D)J germline segments. Clonal diversity was calculated as the inverse Simpson's index using VDJtools. In-frame sequences without a premature stop codon were defined as productive reads. Using fastp trimming at Q25 and MiXCR clonotype assembly, TCRdb reanalyzed the public sequencing data and kept in-frame beta chains. A single entry per CDR3 protein holds the most common genes and DNA from its merged rows. The V and J calls and clone size are TCRdb's, not the authors'. In this sample the table shows 85,000 or so distinct CDR3 sequences, around 82% of which occur a single time. In total, the top ten clones hold just over 20% of the sample.

From a lookup of the germline V gene, CDR1 and CDR2 are SGHRS and YFSETQ. The CDR3 runs 13 amino acids, cysteine and phenylalanine included. CDR3 DNA is the only sequence kept; it has 39 bases, read in frame from the first base. Trimming removed 4 bases from V and 5 bases from J, leaving 10 bases between the germline ends. RNA was isolated from bulk, unsorted tissue, and RNA quality was assessed with a NanoDrop ND-1000 and an Agilent 2100. For the normal lung samples, distant non-tumor tissue was collected more than 3 cm away from the tumor edge. Donors were newly diagnosed lung cancer patients admitted for thoracic surgery in China between August and November 2014, without prior chemotherapy. The study excluded patients who had received radiotherapy or chemotherapy before or who had another cancer at the same time. Pieces of surgical tissue measuring about 1-2.1 cm3 were kept in RNAlater solution and stored at -80 degrees C until use.

On the study overall, not on this receptor specifically: Significantly higher TCR diversity was found in younger patients, and higher tumor TCR diversity was associated with shorter overall and disease-free survival. A significantly larger cumulative share of the repertoire was made up by the top 100 clones in normal lung than in tumor tissue. Peripheral blood was not sequenced, so blood TCRbeta repertoires in these lung cancer patients were not examined. Tumor tissue showed significantly higher TCR diversity (inverse Simpson) than normal lung tissue, at around 450 vs 150 (P = 0.0075, Mann-Whitney U test). Only around 15 patients were included in the cohort, and the need for larger samples and more detailed clinical data was noted by the authors. Neither the sequencing platform nor unique molecular identifiers are mentioned in the methods.

Concerning this clonotype: Its binding antigen is unknown. Per-base qualities were not stored, and no clone one base away is much larger.

The chain is encoded by TRBV5-1 joined to TRBJ1-5, with no confidently assigned D gene. The receptor was derived from a woman between 50 and 59 years old with non-small cell lung cancer. The source material was distant non-tumor lung tissue. The CDR3 protein is CASSDLPYQPQHF. The base sequence is TGCGCCAGCAGCGATCTTCCATATCAGCCCCAGCATTTT.